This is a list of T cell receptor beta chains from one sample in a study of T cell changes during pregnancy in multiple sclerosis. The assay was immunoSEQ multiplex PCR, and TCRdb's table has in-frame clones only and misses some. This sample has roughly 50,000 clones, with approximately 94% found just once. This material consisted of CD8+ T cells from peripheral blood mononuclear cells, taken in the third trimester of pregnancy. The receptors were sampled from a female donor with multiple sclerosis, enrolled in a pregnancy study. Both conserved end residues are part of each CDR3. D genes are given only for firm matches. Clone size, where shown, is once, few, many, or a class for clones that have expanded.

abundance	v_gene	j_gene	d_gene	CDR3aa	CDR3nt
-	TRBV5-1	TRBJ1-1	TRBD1	CASSLEAPLDRGRKAFF	TGCGCCAGCAGCTTGGAGGCCCCCCTGGACAGGGGGCGTAAAGCTTTCTTT
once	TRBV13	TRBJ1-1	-	CASSLYREAFF	TGTGCCAGCAGCTTATACAGGGAAGCTTTCTTT
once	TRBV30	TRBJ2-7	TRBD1	CAWSSDISQGDVAYEQYF	TGTGCCTGGAGTTCAGACATATCTCAGGGGGACGTAGCCTACGAGCAGTACTTC
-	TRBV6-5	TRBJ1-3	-	CASSPRAGNTIYF	TGTGCCAGCAGTCCCAGGGCTGGAAACACCATATATTTT
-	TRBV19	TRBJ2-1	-	CASSMGDTSHNEQFF	TGTGCCAGTAGTATGGGGGACACCTCACACAATGAGCAGTTCTTC
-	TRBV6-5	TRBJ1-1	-	CASSYSQNTEAFF	TGTGCCAGCAGTTACTCACAGAACACTGAAGCTTTCTTT
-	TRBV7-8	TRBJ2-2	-	CASSPGILEWGNTGELFF	TGTGCCAGCAGCCCGGGGATTTTAGAATGGGGTAACACCGGGGAGCTGTTTTTT
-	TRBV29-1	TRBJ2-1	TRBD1	CSVEGQGAYNEQFF	TGCAGCGTTGAGGGACAGGGGGCCTACAATGAGCAGTTCTTC
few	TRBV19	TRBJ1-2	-	CASSIQANHGYTF	TGTGCCAGTAGTATCCAGGCGAATCATGGCTACACCTTC
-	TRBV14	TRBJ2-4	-	CASSARSGPNAKNIQYF	TGTGCCAGCAGCGCCCGCTCAGGGCCGAATGCCAAAAACATTCAGTACTTC
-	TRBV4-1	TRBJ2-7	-	CASSPETGSYEQYF	TGCGCCAGCAGCCCGGAGACCGGCTCCTACGAGCAGTACTTC
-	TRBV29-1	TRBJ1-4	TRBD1	CSVRTGPEKLFF	TGCAGCGTACGGACAGGGCCCGAAAAACTGTTTTTT
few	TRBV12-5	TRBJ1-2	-	CASGLEGVYGYTF	TGTGCTAGTGGTTTGGAGGGGGTCTATGGCTACACCTTC
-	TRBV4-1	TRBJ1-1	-	CASSHPAGLLNTEAFF	TGCGCCAGCAGCCATCCCGCAGGGTTACTGAACACTGAAGCTTTCTTT
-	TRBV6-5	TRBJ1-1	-	CASSYSSVRDTEAFF	TGTGCCAGCAGTTACTCATCCGTGCGGGACACTGAAGCTTTCTTT
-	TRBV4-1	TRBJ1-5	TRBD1	CASSHLRTGNQPQHF	TGCGCCAGCAGCCACCTAAGGACAGGAAATCAGCCCCAGCATTTT
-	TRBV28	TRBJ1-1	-	CASSFEATEAFF	TGTGCCAGCAGTTTTGAGGCTACTGAAGCTTTCTTT
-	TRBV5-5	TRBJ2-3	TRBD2	CASSGGVSTDTQYF	TGTGCCAGCAGCGGGGGGGTCAGCACAGATACGCAGTATTTT
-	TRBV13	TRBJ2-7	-	CASSSRTETSSYEQYF	TGTGCCAGCAGCTCGCGGACGGAGACTAGCTCCTACGAGCAGTACTTC
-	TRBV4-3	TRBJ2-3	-	CASSQITAGSTDTQYF	TGCGCCAGCAGCCAAATTACGGCGGGGAGCACAGATACGCAGTATTTT
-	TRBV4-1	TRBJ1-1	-	CASSQDVGRRDTEAFF	TGCGCCAGCAGCCAAGATGTGGGGAGGAGGGACACTGAAGCTTTCTTT
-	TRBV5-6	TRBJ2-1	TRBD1	CASSLGQGDNEQFF	TGTGCCAGCAGCTTGGGGCAGGGGGACAATGAGCAGTTCTTC
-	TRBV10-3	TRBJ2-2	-	CAITLTDGTGELFF	TGTGCCATCACCTTAACCGACGGGACCGGGGAGCTGTTTTTT
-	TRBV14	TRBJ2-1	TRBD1	CASSQEVTGGFNEQFF	TGTGCCAGCAGCCAAGAAGTGACAGGGGGTTTCAATGAGCAGTTCTTC
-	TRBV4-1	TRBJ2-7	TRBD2	CASSIAGGPSYEQYF	TGCGCCAGCAGCATAGCGGGAGGGCCTTCCTACGAGCAGTACTTC
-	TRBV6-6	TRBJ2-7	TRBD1	CASRDRGNYEQYF	TGTGCCAGCAGGGACAGGGGCAACTACGAGCAGTACTTC
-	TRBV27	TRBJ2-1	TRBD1	CASSLTWGTDNEQFF	TGTGCCAGCAGTCTAACCTGGGGGACAGACAATGAGCAGTTCTTC
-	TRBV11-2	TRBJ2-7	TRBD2	CASSLAGSGRGYEQYF	TGTGCCAGCAGCTTAGCGGGTAGCGGGAGAGGGTACGAGCAGTACTTC
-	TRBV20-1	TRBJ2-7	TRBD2	CSGGGSYEQYF	TGCAGTGGGGGCGGGAGTTACGAGCAGTACTTC
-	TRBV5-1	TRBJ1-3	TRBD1	CASSLGTGEAGNTIYF	TGCGCCAGCAGCCTCGGGACAGGGGAGGCTGGAAACACCATATATTTT
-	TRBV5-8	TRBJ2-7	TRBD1	CASSPGTGRESYEQYF	TGTGCCAGCAGCCCCGGGACAGGGCGTGAATCCTACGAGCAGTACTTC
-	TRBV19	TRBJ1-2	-	CASSRQGDYGYTF	TGTGCCAGTAGTAGGCAGGGCGACTATGGCTACACCTTC
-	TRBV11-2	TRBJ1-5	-	CASSLGGDQPQHF	TGTGCCAGCAGCTTAGGGGGGGATCAGCCCCAGCATTTT
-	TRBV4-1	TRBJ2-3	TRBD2	CASSQVRGGRAGDTQYF	TGCGCCAGCAGCCAAGTTCGTGGCGGGAGGGCCGGAGATACGCAGTATTTT
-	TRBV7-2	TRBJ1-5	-	CASSLSGRGGRPQHF	TGTGCCAGCAGCTTAAGTGGAAGGGGAGGGCGGCCCCAGCATTTT
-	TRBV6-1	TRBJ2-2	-	CASSEKGHTNTGELFF	TGTGCCAGCAGTGAGAAGGGGCATACCAACACCGGGGAGCTGTTTTTT
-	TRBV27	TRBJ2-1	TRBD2	CASYSGTSGLLNEQFF	TGTGCCAGCTATTCAGGGACTAGCGGGCTATTAAATGAGCAGTTCTTC
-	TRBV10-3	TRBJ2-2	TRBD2	CAISEPPSGTNTGELFF	TGTGCCATCAGTGAGCCACCTAGCGGAACGAACACCGGGGAGCTGTTTTTT
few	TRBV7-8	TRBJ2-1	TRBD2	CASSDRSGRFEQFF	TGTGCCAGCAGCGACCGTAGCGGGAGGTTTGAGCAGTTCTTC
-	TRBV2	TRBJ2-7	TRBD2	CASSDILGLADSYYEQYF	TGTGCCAGCAGTGATATATTAGGACTAGCGGACTCGTACTACGAGCAGTACTTC
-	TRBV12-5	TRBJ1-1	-	CASGRGNTEAFF	TGTGCTAGTGGTCGGGGGAACACTGAAGCTTTCTTT